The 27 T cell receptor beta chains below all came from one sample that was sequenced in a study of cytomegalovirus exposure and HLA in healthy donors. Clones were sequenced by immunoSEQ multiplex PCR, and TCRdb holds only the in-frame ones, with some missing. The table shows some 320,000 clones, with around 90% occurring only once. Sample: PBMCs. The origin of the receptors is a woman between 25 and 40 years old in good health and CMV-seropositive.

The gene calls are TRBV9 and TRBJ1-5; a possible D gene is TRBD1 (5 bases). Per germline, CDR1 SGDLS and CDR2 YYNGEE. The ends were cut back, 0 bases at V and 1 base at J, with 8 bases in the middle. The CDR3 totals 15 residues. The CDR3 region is CASSVAGTSNQPQHF. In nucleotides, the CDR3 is TGTGCCAGCAGCGTAGCAGGGACCAGCAATCAGCCCCAGCATTTT.

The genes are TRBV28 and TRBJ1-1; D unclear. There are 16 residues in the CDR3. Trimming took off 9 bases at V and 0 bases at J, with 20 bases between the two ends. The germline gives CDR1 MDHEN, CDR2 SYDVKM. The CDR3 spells CASDLRKPAMNTEAFF. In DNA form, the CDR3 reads TGTGCCAGTGACCTTCGGAAGCCCGCGATGAACACTGAAGCTTTCTTT.

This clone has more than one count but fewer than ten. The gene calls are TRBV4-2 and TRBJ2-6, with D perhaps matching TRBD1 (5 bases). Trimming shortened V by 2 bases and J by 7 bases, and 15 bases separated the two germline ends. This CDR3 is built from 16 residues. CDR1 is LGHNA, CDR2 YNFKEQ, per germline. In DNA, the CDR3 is TGTGCCAGCAGCCAACAAAATGGTCAGGGTGCCAACGTCCTGACTTTC. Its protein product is CASSQQNGQGANVLTF.

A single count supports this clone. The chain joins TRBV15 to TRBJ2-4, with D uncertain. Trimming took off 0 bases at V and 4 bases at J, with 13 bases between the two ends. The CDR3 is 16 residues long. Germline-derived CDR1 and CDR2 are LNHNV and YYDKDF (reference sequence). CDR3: CATSRDHDHKKNIQYF. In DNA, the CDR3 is TGTGCCACCAGCAGAGATCATGACCACAAAAAAAACATTCAGTACTTC.

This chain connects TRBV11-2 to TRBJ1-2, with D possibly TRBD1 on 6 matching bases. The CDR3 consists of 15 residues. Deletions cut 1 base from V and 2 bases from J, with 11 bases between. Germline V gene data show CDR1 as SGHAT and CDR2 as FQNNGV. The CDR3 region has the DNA TGTGCCAGCAGCTTAGGCAGGGGAATGAACTATGGCTACACCTTC. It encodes CASSLGRGMNYGYTF.

The CDR3 region is CASSQEGESTGELFF. The CDR3 region has the DNA TGCGCCAGCAGCCAAGAGGGGGAGAGCACCGGGGAGCTGTTTTTT. This chain joins TRBV4-3 and TRBJ2-2; D may match TRBD1 or TRBD2 (5 bases each). The CDR3 spans 15 residues. V was pared by 0 bases and J by 4 bases, with 9 bases between. Germline CDR1 LGHNA, CDR2 YSLEER.

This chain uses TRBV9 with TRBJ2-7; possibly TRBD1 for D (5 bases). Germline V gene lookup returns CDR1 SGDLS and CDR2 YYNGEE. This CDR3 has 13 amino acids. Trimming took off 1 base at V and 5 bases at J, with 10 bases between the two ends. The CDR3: CASSVSGFHEQYF. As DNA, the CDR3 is TGTGCCAGCAGCGTATCAGGGTTCCACGAGCAGTACTTC.

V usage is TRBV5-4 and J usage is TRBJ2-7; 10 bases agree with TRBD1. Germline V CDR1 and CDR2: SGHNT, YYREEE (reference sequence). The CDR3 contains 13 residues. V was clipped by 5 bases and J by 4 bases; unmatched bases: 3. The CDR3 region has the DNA TGTGCCAGCAGTATGGACAGGGGGTACGAGCAGTACTTC. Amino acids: CASSMDRGYEQYF.

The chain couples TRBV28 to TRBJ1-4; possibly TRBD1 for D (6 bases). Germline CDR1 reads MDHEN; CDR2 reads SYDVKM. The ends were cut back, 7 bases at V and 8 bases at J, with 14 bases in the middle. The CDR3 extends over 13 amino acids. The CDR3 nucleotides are TGTGCCAGCATCGGCCAGGGGACAGAAAAACTGTTTTTT. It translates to CASIGQGTEKLFF.

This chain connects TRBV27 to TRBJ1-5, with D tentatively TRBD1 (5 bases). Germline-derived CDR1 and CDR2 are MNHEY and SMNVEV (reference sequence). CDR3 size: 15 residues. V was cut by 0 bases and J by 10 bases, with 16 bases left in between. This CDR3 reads CASSLSRAAGPPQHF. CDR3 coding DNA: TGTGCCAGCAGTTTATCGCGGGCGGCAGGGCCACCCCAGCATTTT.

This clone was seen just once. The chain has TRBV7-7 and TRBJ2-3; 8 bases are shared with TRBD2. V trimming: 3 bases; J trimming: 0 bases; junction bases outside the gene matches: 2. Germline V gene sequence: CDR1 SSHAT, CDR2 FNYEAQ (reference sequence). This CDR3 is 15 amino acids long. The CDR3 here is CASSLLAGSTDTQYF. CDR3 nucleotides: TGTGCCAGCAGCTTGTTAGCGGGGAGCACAGATACGCAGTATTTT.

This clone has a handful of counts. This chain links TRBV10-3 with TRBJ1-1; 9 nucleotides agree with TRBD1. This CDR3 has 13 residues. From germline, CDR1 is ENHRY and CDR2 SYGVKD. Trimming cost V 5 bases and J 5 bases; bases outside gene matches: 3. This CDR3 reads CAISRQGDTEAFF. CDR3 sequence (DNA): TGTGCCATCAGTAGACAGGGGGATACTGAAGCTTTCTTT.

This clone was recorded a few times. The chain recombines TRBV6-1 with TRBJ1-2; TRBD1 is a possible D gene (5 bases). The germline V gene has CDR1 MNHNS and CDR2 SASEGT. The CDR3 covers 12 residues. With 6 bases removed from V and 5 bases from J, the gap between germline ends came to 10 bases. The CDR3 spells CASSLQEYGYTF. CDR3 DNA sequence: TGTGCCAGCAGCTTACAGGAGTATGGCTACACCTTC.

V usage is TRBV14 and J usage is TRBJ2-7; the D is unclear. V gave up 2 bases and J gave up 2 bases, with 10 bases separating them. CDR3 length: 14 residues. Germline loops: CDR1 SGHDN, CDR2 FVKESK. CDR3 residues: CASSQQLNAYEQYF. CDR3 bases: TGTGCCAGCAGCCAACAGCTCAACGCCTACGAGCAGTACTTC. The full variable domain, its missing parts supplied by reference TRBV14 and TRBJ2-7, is EAGVTQFPSHSVIEKGQTVTLRCDPISGHDNLYWYRRVMGKEIKFLLHFVKESKQDESGMPNNRFLAERTGGTYSTLKVQPAELEDSGVYFCASSQQLNAYEQYFGPGTRLTVT.

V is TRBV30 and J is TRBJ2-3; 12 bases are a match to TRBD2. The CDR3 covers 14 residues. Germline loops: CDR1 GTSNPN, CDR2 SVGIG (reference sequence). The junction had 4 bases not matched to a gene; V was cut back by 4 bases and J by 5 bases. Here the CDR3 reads CAWTLAGGKDTQYF. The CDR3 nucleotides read TGTGCCTGGACTCTAGCGGGAGGGAAAGATACGCAGTATTTT.

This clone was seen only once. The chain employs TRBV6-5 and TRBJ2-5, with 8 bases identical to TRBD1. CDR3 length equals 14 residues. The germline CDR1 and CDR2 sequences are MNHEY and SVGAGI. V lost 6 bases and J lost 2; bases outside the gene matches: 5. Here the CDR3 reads CASRRDRLQETQYF. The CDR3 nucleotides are TGTGCCAGCAGGCGGGACAGGTTACAAGAGACCCAGTACTTC.

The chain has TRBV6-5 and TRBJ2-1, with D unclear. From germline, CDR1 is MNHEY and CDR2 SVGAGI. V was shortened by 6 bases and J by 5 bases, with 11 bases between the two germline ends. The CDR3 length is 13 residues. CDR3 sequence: CASRRTKNNEQFF. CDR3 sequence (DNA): TGTGCCAGCAGACGAACGAAGAACAATGAGCAGTTCTTC.

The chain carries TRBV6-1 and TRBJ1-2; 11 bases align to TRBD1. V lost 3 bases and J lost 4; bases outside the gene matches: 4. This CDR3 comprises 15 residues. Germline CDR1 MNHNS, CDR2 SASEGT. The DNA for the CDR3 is TGTGCCAGCAGTGAGGGACAGGGGGATGGCTATGGCTACACCTTC. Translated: CASSEGQGDGYGYTF.

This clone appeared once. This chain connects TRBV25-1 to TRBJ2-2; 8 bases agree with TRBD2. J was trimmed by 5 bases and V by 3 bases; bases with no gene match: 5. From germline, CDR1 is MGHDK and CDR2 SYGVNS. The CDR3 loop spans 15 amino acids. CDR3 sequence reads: CASSERTSPTGELFF. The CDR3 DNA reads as TGTGCCAGCAGTGAGCGGACTAGCCCAACCGGGGAGCTGTTTTTT. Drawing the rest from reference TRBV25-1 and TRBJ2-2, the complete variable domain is EADIYQTPRYLVIGTGKKITLECSQTMGHDKMYWYQQDPGMELHLIHYSYGVNSTEKGDLSSESTVSRIRTEHFPLTLESARPSHTSQYLCASSERTSPTGELFFGEGSRLTVL.

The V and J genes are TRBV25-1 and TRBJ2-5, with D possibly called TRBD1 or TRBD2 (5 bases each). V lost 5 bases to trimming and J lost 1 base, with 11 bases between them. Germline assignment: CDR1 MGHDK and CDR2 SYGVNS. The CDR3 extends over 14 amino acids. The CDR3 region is CASSTRDGQETQYF. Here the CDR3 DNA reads TGTGCCAGCAGTACCCGGGACGGCCAAGAGACCCAGTACTTC.

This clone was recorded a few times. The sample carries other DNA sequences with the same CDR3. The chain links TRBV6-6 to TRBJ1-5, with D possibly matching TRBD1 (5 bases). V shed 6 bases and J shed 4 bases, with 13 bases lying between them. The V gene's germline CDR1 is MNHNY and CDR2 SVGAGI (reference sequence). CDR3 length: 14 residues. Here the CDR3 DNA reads TGTGCCAGCAGCTACCGGGGCTCAAATCAGCCCCAGCATTTT. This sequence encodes CASSYRGSNQPQHF.

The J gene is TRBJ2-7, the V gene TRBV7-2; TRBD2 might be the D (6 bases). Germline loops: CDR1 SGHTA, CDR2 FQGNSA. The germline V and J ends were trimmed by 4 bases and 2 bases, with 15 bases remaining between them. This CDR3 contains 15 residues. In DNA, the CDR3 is TGTGCCAGCAGCTCTCCCGGGACTCGAACCTACGAGCAGTACTTC. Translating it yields CASSSPGTRTYEQYF.

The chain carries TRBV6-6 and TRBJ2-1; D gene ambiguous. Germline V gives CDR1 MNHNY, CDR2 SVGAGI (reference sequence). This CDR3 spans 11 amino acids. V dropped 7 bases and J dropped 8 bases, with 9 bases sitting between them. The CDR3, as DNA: TGTGCCAGCACCTTTGGCGATGAGCAGTTCTTC. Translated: CASTFGDEQFF.

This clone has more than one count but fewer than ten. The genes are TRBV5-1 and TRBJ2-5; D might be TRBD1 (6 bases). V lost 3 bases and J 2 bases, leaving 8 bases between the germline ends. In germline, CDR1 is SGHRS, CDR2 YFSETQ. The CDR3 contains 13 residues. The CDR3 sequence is CASSYGQQETQYF. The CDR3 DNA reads TGCGCCAGCAGCTACGGACAGCAAGAGACCCAGTACTTC.

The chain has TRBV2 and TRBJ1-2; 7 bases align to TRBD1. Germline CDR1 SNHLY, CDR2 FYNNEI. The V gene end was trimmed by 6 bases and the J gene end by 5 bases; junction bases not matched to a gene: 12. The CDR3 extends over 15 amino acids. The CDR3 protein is CASRETGSTSYGYTF. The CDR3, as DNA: TGTGCCAGCAGGGAGACAGGGTCCACCTCATATGGCTACACCTTC.

CDR3 residues: CASSSETGYAEAFF. The CDR3 DNA sequence: TGTGCCAGCAGCTCGGAGACAGGATACGCTGAAGCTTTCTTT. The chain employs TRBV7-6 and TRBJ1-1; D may be TRBD1 (6 bases). The CDR3 is 14 residues long. V was shortened by 4 bases and J by 6 bases, with 15 bases between the two germline ends. Germline CDR1 reads SGHVS; CDR2 reads FNYEAQ.

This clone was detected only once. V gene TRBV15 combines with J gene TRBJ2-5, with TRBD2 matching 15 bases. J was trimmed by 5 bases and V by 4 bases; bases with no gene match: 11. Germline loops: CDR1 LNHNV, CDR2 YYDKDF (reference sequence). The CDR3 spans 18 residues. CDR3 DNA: TGTGCCACCAGCACCTCTTCGGGACTAGCGGGAGGCGGTGAGACCCAGTACTTC. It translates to CATSTSSGLAGGGETQYF.